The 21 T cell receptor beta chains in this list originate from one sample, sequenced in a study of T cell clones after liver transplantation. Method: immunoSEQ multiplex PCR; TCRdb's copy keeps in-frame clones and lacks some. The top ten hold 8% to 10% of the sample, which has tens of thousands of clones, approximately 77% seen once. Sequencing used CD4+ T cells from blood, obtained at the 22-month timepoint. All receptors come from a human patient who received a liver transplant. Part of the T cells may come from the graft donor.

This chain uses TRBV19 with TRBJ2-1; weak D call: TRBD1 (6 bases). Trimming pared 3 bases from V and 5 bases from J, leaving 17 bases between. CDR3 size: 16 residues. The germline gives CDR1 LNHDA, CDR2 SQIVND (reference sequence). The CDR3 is CASSINPGQQNNEQFF. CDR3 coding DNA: TGTGCCAGTAGTATTAACCCCGGACAGCAGAACAATGAGCAGTTCTTC.

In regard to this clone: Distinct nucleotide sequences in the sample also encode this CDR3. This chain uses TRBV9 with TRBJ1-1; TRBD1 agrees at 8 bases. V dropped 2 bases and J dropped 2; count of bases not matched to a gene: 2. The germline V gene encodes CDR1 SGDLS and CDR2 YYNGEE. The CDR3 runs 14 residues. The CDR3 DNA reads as TGTGCCAGCAGCGTTGGGACAGGAAACACTGAAGCTTTCTTT. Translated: CASSVGTGNTEAFF.

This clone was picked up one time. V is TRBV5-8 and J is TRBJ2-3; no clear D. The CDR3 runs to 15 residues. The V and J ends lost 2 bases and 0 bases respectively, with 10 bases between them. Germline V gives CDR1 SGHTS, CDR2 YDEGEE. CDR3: CASSFLQVSTDTQYF. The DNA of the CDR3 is TGTGCCAGCAGCTTTCTCCAGGTTAGCACAGATACGCAGTATTTT. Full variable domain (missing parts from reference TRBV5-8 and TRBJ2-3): EAGVTQSPTHLIKTRGQQATLRCSPISGHTSVYWYQQALGLGLQFLLWYDEGEERNRGNFPPRFSGRQFPNYSSELNVNALELEDSALYLCASSFLQVSTDTQYFGPGTRLTVL.

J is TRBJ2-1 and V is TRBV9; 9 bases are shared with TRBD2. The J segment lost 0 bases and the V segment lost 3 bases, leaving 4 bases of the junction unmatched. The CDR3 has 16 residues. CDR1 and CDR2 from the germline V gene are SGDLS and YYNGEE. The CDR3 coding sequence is TGTGCCAGCAGCGCAGGCGGGGGGGGCTCCTACAATGAGCAGTTCTTC. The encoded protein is CASSAGGGGSYNEQFF.

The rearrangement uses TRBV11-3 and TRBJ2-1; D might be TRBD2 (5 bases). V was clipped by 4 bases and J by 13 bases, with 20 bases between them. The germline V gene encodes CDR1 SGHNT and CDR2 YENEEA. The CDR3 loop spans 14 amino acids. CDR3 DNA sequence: TGTGCCAGCAGCTCGGGGAGATCCAGCGGACCACAGTTCTTC. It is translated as CASSSGRSSGPQFF.

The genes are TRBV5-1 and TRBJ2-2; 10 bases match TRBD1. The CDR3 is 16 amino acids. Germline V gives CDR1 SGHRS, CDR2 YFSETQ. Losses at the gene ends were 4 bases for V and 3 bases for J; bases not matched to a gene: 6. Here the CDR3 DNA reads TGCGCCAGCAGCCGACCGGGACAGGGGTACACCGGGGAGCTGTTTTTT. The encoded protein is CASSRPGQGYTGELFF.

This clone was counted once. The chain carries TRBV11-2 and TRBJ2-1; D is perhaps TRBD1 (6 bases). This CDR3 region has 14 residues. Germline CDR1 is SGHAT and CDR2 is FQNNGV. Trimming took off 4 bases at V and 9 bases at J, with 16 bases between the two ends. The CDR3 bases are TGTGCCAGCAGCTCCGGGACACCTGGGGGTGAGCAGTTCTTC. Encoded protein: CASSSGTPGGEQFF.

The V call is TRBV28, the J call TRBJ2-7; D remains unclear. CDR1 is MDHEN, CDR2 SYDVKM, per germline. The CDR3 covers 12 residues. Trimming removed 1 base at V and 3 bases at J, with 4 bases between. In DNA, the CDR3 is TGTGCCAGCAGTTTATCCCGCTACGAGCAGTACTTC. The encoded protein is CASSLSRYEQYF. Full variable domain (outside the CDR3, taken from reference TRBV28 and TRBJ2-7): DVKVTQSSRYLVKRTGEKVFLECVQDMDHENMFWYRQDPGLGLRLIYFSYDVKMKEKGDIPEGYSVSREKKERFSLILESASTNQTSMYLCASSLSRYEQYFGPGTRLTVT.

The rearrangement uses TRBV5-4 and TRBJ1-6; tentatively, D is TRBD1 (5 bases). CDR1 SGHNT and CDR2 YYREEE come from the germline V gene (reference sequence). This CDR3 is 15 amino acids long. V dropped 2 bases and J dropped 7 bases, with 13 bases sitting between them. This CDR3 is CASSFGGRRNSPLHF. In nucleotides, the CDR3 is TGTGCCAGCAGCTTTGGGGGAAGGCGGAATTCACCCCTCCACTTT.

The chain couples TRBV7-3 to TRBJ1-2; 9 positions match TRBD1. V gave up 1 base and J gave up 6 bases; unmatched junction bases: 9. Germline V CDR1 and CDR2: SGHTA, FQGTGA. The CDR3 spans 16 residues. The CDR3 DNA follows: TGTGCCAGCAGCTTAAGGACAGGGGATGAAGGCGATGGCTACACCTTC. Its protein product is CASSLRTGDEGDGYTF.

The CDR3: CASSEDIGQPGANVLTF. The CDR3 coding sequence is TGTGCCAGTAGTGAGGACATAGGGCAACCTGGGGCCAACGTCCTGACTTTC. The V gene is TRBV19, the J gene TRBJ2-6; D possibly corresponds to TRBD1 (5 bases). V was trimmed by 5 bases and J by 2 bases, leaving 16 bases between them. Germline lookup yields CDR1 LNHDA and CDR2 SQIVND (reference sequence). The CDR3 totals 17 residues. Full variable domain (rest looked up from reference TRBV19 and TRBJ2-6): DGGITQSPKYLFRKEGQNVTLSCEQNLNHDAMYWYRQDPGQGLRLIYYSQIVNDFQKGDIAEGYSVSREKKESFPLTVTSAQKNPTAFYLCASSEDIGQPGANVLTFGAGSRLTVL.

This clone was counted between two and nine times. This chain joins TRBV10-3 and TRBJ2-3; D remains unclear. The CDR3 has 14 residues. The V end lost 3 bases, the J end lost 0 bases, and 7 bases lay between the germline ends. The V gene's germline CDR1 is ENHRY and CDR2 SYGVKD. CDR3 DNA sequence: TGTGCCATCAGTGATCAGAGAAGCACAGATACGCAGTATTTT. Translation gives CAISDQRSTDTQYF.

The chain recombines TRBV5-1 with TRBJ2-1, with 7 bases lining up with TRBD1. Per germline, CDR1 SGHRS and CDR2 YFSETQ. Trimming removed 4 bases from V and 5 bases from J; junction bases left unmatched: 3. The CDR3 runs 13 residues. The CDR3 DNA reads TGCGCCAGCAGCGGTACAGGGGACAATGAGCAGTTCTTC. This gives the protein CASSGTGDNEQFF.

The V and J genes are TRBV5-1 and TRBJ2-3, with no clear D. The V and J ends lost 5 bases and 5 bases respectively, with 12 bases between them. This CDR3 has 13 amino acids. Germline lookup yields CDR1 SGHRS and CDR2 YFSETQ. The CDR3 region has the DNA TGCGCCAGCAGGATTGCCGCCGGAGATACGCAGTATTTT. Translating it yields CASRIAAGDTQYF.

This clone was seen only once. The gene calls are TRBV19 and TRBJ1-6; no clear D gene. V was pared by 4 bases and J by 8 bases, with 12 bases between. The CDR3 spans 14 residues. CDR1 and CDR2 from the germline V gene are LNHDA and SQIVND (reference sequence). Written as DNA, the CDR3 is TGTGCCAGTAGTAAGACGGACGAAGATTCACCCCTCCACTTT. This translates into CASSKTDEDSPLHF.

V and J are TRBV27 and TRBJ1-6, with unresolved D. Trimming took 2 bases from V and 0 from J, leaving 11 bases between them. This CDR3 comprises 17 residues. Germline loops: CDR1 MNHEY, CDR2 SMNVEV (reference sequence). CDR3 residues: CASSLKSISSYNSPLHF. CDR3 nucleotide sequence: TGTGCCAGCAGTTTAAAGTCCATTAGCTCCTATAATTCACCCCTCCACTTT.

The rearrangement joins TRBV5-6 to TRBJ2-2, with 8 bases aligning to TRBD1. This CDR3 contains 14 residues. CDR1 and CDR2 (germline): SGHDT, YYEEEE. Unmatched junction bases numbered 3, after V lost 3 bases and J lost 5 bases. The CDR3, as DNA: TGTGCCAGCAGCTGGGGACAGGAGACCGGGGAGCTGTTTTTT. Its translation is CASSWGQETGELFF.

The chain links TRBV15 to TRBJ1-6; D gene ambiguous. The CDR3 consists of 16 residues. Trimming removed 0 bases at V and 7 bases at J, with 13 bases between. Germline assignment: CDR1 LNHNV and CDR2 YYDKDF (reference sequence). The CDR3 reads CATSRDRGSKNSPLHF. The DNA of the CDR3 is TGTGCCACCAGCAGAGATCGTGGGAGTAAGAATTCACCCCTCCACTTT.

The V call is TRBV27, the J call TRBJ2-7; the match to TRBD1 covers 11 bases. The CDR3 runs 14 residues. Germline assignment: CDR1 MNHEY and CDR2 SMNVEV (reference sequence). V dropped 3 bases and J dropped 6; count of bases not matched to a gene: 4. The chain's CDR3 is CASSLGQGVGEQYF. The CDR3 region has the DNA TGTGCCAGCAGTTTGGGACAGGGGGTTGGCGAGCAGTACTTC.

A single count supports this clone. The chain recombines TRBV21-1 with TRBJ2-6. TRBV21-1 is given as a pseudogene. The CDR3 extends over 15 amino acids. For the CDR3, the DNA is TGTGCCAGCAACCAAGGCGAAAACTGGGCCAACGTCCTGACTTTC. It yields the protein CASNQGENWANVLTF.

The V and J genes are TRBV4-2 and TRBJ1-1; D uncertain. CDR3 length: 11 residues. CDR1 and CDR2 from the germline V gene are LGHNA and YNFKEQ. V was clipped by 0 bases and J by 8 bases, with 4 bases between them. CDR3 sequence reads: CASSQEGEAFF. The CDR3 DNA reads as TGTGCCAGCAGCCAAGAGGGGGAAGCTTTCTTT.